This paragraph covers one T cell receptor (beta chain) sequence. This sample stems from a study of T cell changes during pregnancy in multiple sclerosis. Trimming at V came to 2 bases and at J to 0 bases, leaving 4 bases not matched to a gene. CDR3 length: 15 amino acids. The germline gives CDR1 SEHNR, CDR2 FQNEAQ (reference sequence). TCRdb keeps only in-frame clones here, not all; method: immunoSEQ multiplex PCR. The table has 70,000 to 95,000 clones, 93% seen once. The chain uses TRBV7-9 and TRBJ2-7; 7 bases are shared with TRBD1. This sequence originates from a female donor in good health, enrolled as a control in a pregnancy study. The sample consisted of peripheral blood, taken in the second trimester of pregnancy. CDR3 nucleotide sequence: TGTGCCAGCAGCTTAAACCGGGACAGCTCCTACGAGCAGTACTTC. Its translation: CASSLNRDSSYEQYF.